The 5 T cell receptor beta chains reported below all come from one sample, sequenced in a study of T cell responses to AZD1222 COVID-19 vaccine. TCRdb's copy holds only in-frame clones and misses some; the assay was immunoSEQ multiplex PCR. The sample gives some 71,000 clones, 89% of which show up once; roughly 28% is in the top ten. The material was peripheral blood, obtained 28 days after the second AZD1222 dose. The receptors come from an adult who received the AZD1222 COVID-19 vaccine.

A few counts support this clone. V is TRBV6-5 and J is TRBJ1-6, with a tentative D call TRBD1 (6 bases). The CDR3 runs 14 residues. In germline, CDR1 is MNHEY, CDR2 SVGAGI. V lost 6 bases, J lost 13 bases, and 19 bases lay in between. CDR3: CASSDRWRVSPLHF. The CDR3 DNA sequence: TGTGCCAGCAGCGACAGGTGGAGGGTGAGTCCCCTCCACTTT.

The rearrangement joins TRBV11-2 to TRBJ1-5; TRBD1 might be the D (6 bases). V lost 5 bases and J lost 0, with 23 bases in between. The CDR3 length is 19 residues. Germline lookup yields CDR1 SGHAT and CDR2 FQNNGV. The CDR3 region is CASSPGDLLGFYSNQPQHF. The CDR3 nucleotides are TGTGCCAGCAGCCCAGGGGACCTGCTGGGGTTTTATAGCAATCAGCCCCAGCATTTT.

The count of this clone is one. Here the CDR3 reads CASRGGAADTQYF. The CDR3 DNA follows: TGTGCCAGCAGGGGGGGGGCTGCAGATACGCAGTATTTT. V is TRBV12-3 or TRBV12-4 and J is TRBJ2-3, with D tentatively TRBD2 (7 bases). The CDR3 has 13 amino acids. V gave up 6 bases and J gave up 4 bases, with 11 bases separating them.

This clone has a handful of counts. The rearrangement links TRBV10-3 to TRBJ2-7, with D perhaps being TRBD1 or TRBD2 (6 bases each). Germline loops: CDR1 ENHRY, CDR2 SYGVKD. This CDR3 is built from 11 residues. V was clipped by 6 bases and J by 7 bases, with 10 bases between them. CDR3 bases: TGTGCCATCAGGGGGGGCTGGGAGCAGTACTTC. Encoded protein: CAIRGGWEQYF.

In its sample, this clone was seen a few times. J is TRBJ2-2 and V is TRBV19; weak D call: TRBD2 (5 bases). CDR1 is LNHDA, CDR2 SQIVND, per germline (reference sequence). This CDR3 has 14 amino acids. Between the trimmed V and J ends, which lost 6 bases and 5 bases, there was a span of 13 bases. CDR3 residues: CASRSAPGTGELFF. CDR3 bases: TGTGCCAGTAGGTCGGCACCGGGGACCGGGGAGCTGTTTTTT.